This TCR beta chain is from a study of blood T cell repertoires in COVID-19. Turning to the study itself: There were acute and convalescent COVID-19 samples, and they came from the United States, Italy and Spain. The analysed material was cDNA or gDNA that came from T cells, B-cell-depleted T cells, or PBMCs.

As processed by the authors: Researchers report that nucleated cell counts were estimated from reference gene primer amplification. Clones were read by immunoSEQ multiplex PCR, and TCRdb kept only the in-frame ones, dropping some. V and J calls and clone size are copied from that table; D and trimming were computed from the DNA. The sample includes 150,000 to 200,000 clones, approximately 80% seen only once; the top ten take more than 5.5%. This CDR3 region has 17 residues. Trimming took off 4 bases at V and 0 bases at J, with 16 bases between the two ends. CDR1 and CDR2 (germline): KGHSH, LQKENI. The specimen sequenced was peripheral blood. This clonotype was obtained from a human donor in a cohort sampled during active COVID-19. J is TRBJ2-1 and V is TRBV18, with a weak D call TRBD1 (6 bases). This chain's CDR3 is CASSLARQASSYNEQFF. The CDR3 region has the DNA TGTGCCAGCTCACTCGCTAGACAGGCGAGCTCCTACAATGAGCAGTTCTTC.